The TCR beta chain under discussion was sequenced for a study of lymphopenia after photon versus proton radiotherapy (dated by TCRdb to the late 2010s). Broadly, across the study: Photon and proton radiation therapy were compared by the study for their immunological effects in patients with gastrointestinal tumors who developed high-grade lymphopenia. A cohort of around 21 patients with gastrointestinal tumors who received either photon or proton therapy and subsequently developed lymphopenia was included. The study aimed to characterize how the two radiation modalities differ in their impact on the immune system. Broader findings and caveats from the paper: The survival association was assessed only in patients who died, and the authors presented better survival with proton therapy as a possibility rather than a demonstrated result. Proton-treated patients stayed relatively stable during treatment, while photon-treated patients lost naive T cells and TCR diversity and gained effector/memory populations. Across the cohort, an inverse correlation was found between a larger post-nadir drop in TCR diversity and overall survival time among patients who died. After the lymphocyte count nadir, oligoclonal expansion, especially of CD8+ Temra cells, was observed in photon-treated repertoires, and the drop in diversity was driven by this expansion.

Library prep was done by the immunoSEQ multiplex PCR assay. T cell repertoires were profiled by deep sequencing of rearranged TCR beta loci, alongside multiparametric flow cytometry. TCRdb holds this immuneACCESS table with in-frame rearrangements only. Some clones are missing; in checked studies, unresolved V genes explain under half, and the rest has no known cause. Across this sample there are approximately 150,000 clones, with around 85% seen only once. The ten biggest clones cover around 4.5% of the sample. A word on this clone: Its antigen remains undetermined. No much larger clone exists at a distance of one base, and base qualities are not known.

The clonotype comes from a man aged 50-59 years with gastric cancer. Source: peripheral blood, taken from a patient treated with photon-based radiotherapy.

The CDR3 amino acid sequence is: CASSHIQGFNQPQHF. The nucleotide sequence is TGCGCCAGCAGCCACATACAGGGCTTCAATCAGCCCCAGCATTTT. The chain employs TRBV4-1 and TRBJ1-5, and TRBD1 may be the D gene, going by 6 matching bases. V is reduced by 3 bases and J by 3 bases, leaving a spacing of 12 bases between them. The germline V gene gives CDR1 as MGHRA and CDR2 as YSYEKL. The CDR3 spans 15 residues, from the cysteine through the phenylalanine. The DNA shown is the 45-base CDR3, in frame from base 1.